Following are 30 T cell receptor beta chains from one sample sequenced in a study of T cell repertoires in cytomegalovirus infection. TCRdb used MiXCR to reprocess the reads, holding one entry per CDR3 protein. The table includes about 220,000 distinct CDR3 sequences, approximately 38% detected once. For these TCRs, the target antigens are not known. The input for sequencing was CD8+ T cells from cultured PBMCs, taken from culture after CMV antigen stimulation. The receptors originated from a human donor in good health (CMV status not recorded). Some clones in this sample may be carry-over from other donors' samples.

The CDR3 sequence is CASSQDRSGNYGYTF. For the CDR3, the DNA is TGTGCCAGCAGCCAAGATCGGTCAGGGAACTATGGCTACACCTTC. This rearrangement joins TRBV14 to TRBJ1-2; a possible D gene is TRBD1 (5 bases). CDR1 and CDR2 from the germline V gene are SGHDN and FVKESK. V lost 0 bases and J 2 bases, leaving 10 bases between the germline ends. The CDR3 spans 15 residues. Combining the CDR3 with reference TRBV14 and TRBJ1-2 gives the whole variable domain EAGVTQFPSHSVIEKGQTVTLRCDPISGHDNLYWYRRVMGKEIKFLLHFVKESKQDESGMPNNRFLAERTGGTYSTLKVQPAELEDSGVYFCASSQDRSGNYGYTFGSGTRLTVV.

The rearrangement joins TRBV20-1 to TRBJ2-3; 12 bases agree with TRBD2. The CDR3 runs 18 residues. J gave up 2 bases and V 5 bases, and 14 bases lay outside the gene matches. From germline, CDR1 is DFQATT and CDR2 SNEGSKA (reference sequence). CDR3 sequence: CSAPLEDTSGGFTDTQYF. The DNA of the CDR3 is TGCAGTGCTCCTCTAGAGGATACTAGCGGGGGGTTCACAGATACGCAGTATTTT.

V and J are TRBV27 and TRBJ2-7; 9 bases are shared with TRBD2. J gave up 4 bases and V 6 bases, and 16 bases lay outside the gene matches. Germline V lookup: CDR1 MNHEY, CDR2 SMNVEV (reference sequence). This CDR3 region has 17 residues. CDR3 nucleotides: TGTGCCAGCAGAGGTGCGGGAGGGCCAGGGCAGTCTTACGAGCAGTACTTC. As protein: CASRGAGGPGQSYEQYF.

The rearrangement joins TRBV7-9 to TRBJ1-1; the match to TRBD1 covers 7 bases. The V and J ends lost 8 bases and 4 bases, in that order; junction bases with no gene match: 4. The CDR3 loop spans 12 amino acids. Germline values: CDR1 SEHNR, CDR2 FQNEAQ (reference sequence). The CDR3 sequence: CASFDRVTEAFF. The CDR3, as DNA: TGTGCCAGCTTCGACAGGGTCACTGAAGCTTTCTTT.

CDR3 bases: TGTGCCAGCGGGCCGGGACAGGGCTTCTCAGATACGCAGTATTTT. Protein: CASGPGQGFSDTQYF. The rearrangement uses TRBV12-3 or TRBV12-4 and TRBJ2-3; 9 bases line up with TRBD1. The J segment lost 4 bases and the V segment lost 8 bases, leaving 10 bases of the junction unmatched. CDR3 length equals 15 residues.

This clonotype came up a few times. The V gene is TRBV7-9, the J gene TRBJ2-1, with D perhaps being TRBD1 or TRBD2 (5 bases each). This CDR3 is 15 amino acids long. V was trimmed by 3 bases and J by 5 bases, leaving 14 bases between them. CDR1 SEHNR and CDR2 FQNEAQ come from the germline V gene (reference sequence). CDR3 nucleotides: TGTGCCAGCAGCTTCCAACGGGGCTACGACAATGAGCAGTTCTTC. Its protein product is CASSFQRGYDNEQFF.

The CDR3 here is CASSSTRTGGINYGYTF. CDR3 bases: TGTGCCAGCAGCTCAACAAGGACAGGGGGTATTAACTATGGCTACACCTTC. The chain has TRBV7-9 and TRBJ1-2; 10 nucleotides line up with TRBD1. The CDR3 is 17 residues long. The germline gives CDR1 SEHNR, CDR2 FQNEAQ (reference sequence). Trimming at V came to 4 bases and at J to 1 base, leaving 9 bases not matched to a gene.

The chain carries TRBV7-8 and TRBJ1-1; 7 bases map to TRBD1. The junction had 17 bases not matched to a gene; V was cut back by 8 bases and J by 5 bases. The CDR3 runs to 16 residues. CDR1 is SGHVS, CDR2 FQNEAQ, per germline. CDR3 DNA: TGTGCCAGCGGGGGGCAGGGGGAAAGCGTGGGTACTGAAGCTTTCTTT. Protein product: CASGGQGESVGTEAFF.

The sample holds a few counts of this clonotype. The chain uses TRBV20-1 and TRBJ2-7; 12 bases agree with TRBD2. The ends lost 6 bases at V and 5 bases at J; junction bases unmatched: 5. Germline V lookup: CDR1 DFQATT, CDR2 SNEGSKA (reference sequence). The CDR3 is 13 residues long. The CDR3 spells CSAILAGGNEQYF. The CDR3 DNA is TGCAGTGCCATACTAGCGGGAGGCAACGAGCAGTACTTC.

This clonotype was observed many times. The chain joins TRBV12-5 to TRBJ1-1; a weak D match, TRBD1 (6 bases). CDR3 length: 13 amino acids. V shed 7 bases and J shed 1 base, with 10 bases lying between them. Looked up from germline, CDR1 is LGHNT and CDR2 is FRNRAP. The CDR3 loop reads CASDQQGNTEAFF. The CDR3 DNA reads TGTGCTAGTGACCAACAGGGGAACACTGAAGCTTTCTTT. Full variable domain (missing parts from reference TRBV12-5 and TRBJ1-1): DARVTQTPRHKVTEMGQEVTMRCQPILGHNTVFWYRQTMMQGLELLAYFRNRAPLDDSGMPKDRFSAEMPDATLATLKIQPSEPRDSAVYFCASDQQGNTEAFFGQGTRLTVV.

The rearrangement uses TRBV27 and TRBJ2-3; 8 nucleotides agree with TRBD1. Trimming removed 6 bases from V and 0 bases from J; junction bases left unmatched: 2. CDR1 and CDR2 (germline): MNHEY, SMNVEV (reference sequence). CDR3 length: 14 residues. The CDR3 nucleotides are TGTGCCAGCAGGTGGACAGGGAGCACAGATACGCAGTATTTT. Translating it yields CASRWTGSTDTQYF.

This clonotype was recorded at least ten times. The CDR3 DNA reads as TGTGCCAGCAGCCCCCCGGCAGGGGCTTACAATGAGCAGTTCTTC. Protein product: CASSPPAGAYNEQFF. This chain links TRBV7-2 with TRBJ2-1, with a possible D match to TRBD1 (6 bases). The CDR3 contains 15 residues. CDR1 SGHTA and CDR2 FQGNSA come from the germline V gene. V lost 5 bases, J lost 4 bases, and 15 bases lay in between.

V is TRBV4-2 and J is TRBJ2-1; 7 nucleotides align to TRBD2. Germline loops: CDR1 LGHNA, CDR2 YNFKEQ. The CDR3 consists of 16 residues. Unmatched junction bases numbered 10, after V lost 2 bases and J lost 6 bases. CDR3 nucleotide sequence: TGTGCCAGCAGCCAATTTAGGGAGCTAGCGGCCAATGAGCAGTTCTTC. It translates to CASSQFRELAANEQFF.

V gene TRBV5-6 combines with J gene TRBJ2-1, with TRBD2 matching over 16 bases. Germline V gene data show CDR1 as SGHDT and CDR2 as YYEEEE. V shed 4 bases, J shed 10 bases, and the junction held 17 bases outside the gene matches. The CDR3 consists of 19 residues. The CDR3 spells CASSGPGLAGGPLSLEQFF. The CDR3 coding sequence is TGTGCCAGCAGCGGACCGGGACTAGCGGGAGGGCCTCTGTCTCTCGAGCAGTTCTTC. Full variable domain (outside the CDR3, taken from reference TRBV5-6 and TRBJ2-1): DAGVTQSPTHLIKTRGQQVTLRCSPKSGHDTVSWYQQALGQGPQFIFQYYEEEERQRGNFPDRFSGHQFPNYSSELNVNALLLGDSALYLCASSGPGLAGGPLSLEQFFGPGTRLTVL.

This clonotype was picked up one time. The chain employs TRBV7-6 and TRBJ2-3, with 12 bases fitting TRBD2. The germline V gene encodes CDR1 SGHVS and CDR2 FNYEAQ. The CDR3 totals 16 residues. V lost 0 bases to trimming and J lost 3 bases; unmatched junction nucleotides: 1. The CDR3: CASSLATSGRTDTQYF. The DNA of the CDR3 is TGTGCCAGCAGCTTAGCGACTAGCGGGAGAACAGATACGCAGTATTTT.

This clonotype appeared a few times. This chain links TRBV7-6 with TRBJ1-1; D is perhaps TRBD1 (6 bases). The CDR3 totals 17 residues. The germline V gene has CDR1 SGHVS and CDR2 FNYEAQ. Trimming took off 0 bases at V and 1 base at J, with 15 bases between the two ends. CDR3 in amino acids: CASSLATMGGGNTEAFF. The CDR3 coding sequence is TGTGCCAGCAGCTTAGCGACCATGGGAGGGGGGAACACTGAAGCTTTCTTT.

This clonotype was seen a handful of times. V usage is TRBV6-1 and J usage is TRBJ2-7; TRBD1 is a possible D gene (5 bases). Trimming removed 8 bases from V and 2 bases from J, with 13 bases in between. The CDR3 has 13 amino acids. Germline V gives CDR1 MNHNS, CDR2 SASEGT. CDR3 sequence reads: CASDGHLPYEQYF. CDR3 bases: TGTGCCAGCGACGGACACTTACCCTACGAGCAGTACTTC.

This clonotype showed up many times. CDR3 protein: CASSLSLAEADIQETQYF. The CDR3 DNA reads TGTGCCAGCAGCTTATCACTAGCGGAGGCCGATATTCAAGAGACCCAGTACTTC. The chain joins TRBV7-8 to TRBJ2-5; TRBD2 aligns across 8 bases. CDR1 and CDR2 (germline): SGHVS, FQNEAQ. The CDR3 extends over 18 amino acids. The V gene end was trimmed by 2 bases and the J gene end by 2 bases; junction bases not matched to a gene: 13.

The table lists this clonotype with a few counts. The rearrangement joins TRBV7-8 to TRBJ2-3, with TRBD2 matching 10 bases. The CDR3 runs 18 residues. V was pared by 2 bases and J by 8 bases, with 16 bases of the junction left unmatched. CDR1 SGHVS and CDR2 FQNEAQ come from the germline V gene. CDR3 sequence: CASSLLRQASGRIGTQYF. The CDR3 DNA reads TGTGCCAGCAGCTTACTTCGCCAGGCTAGCGGGAGAATAGGTACGCAGTATTTT.

The chain carries TRBV6-1 and TRBJ2-2, with 7 bases aligning to TRBD2. The CDR3 spans 14 residues. Losses at the gene ends were 5 bases for V and 4 bases for J; bases not matched to a gene: 4. The germline V gene encodes CDR1 MNHNS and CDR2 SASEGT. CDR3 nucleotide sequence: TGTGCCAGCAGTACACTAGCGCCCACCGGGGAGCTGTTTTTT. Translation: CASSTLAPTGELFF.

V is TRBV28 and J is TRBJ1-5, with D possibly TRBD1 on 5 matching bases. The CDR3 runs 15 residues. Trimming shortened V by 3 bases and J by 0 bases, and 9 bases separated the two germline ends. The germline gives CDR1 MDHEN, CDR2 SYDVKM. The CDR3 coding sequence is TGTGCCAGCAGTTTGGGACCGGGTAGCAATCAGCCCCAGCATTTT. Protein product: CASSLGPGSNQPQHF.

This clonotype was seen more than once but under ten times. The J gene is TRBJ2-5, the V gene TRBV12-3 or TRBV12-4; no definite D call. CDR3 length: 15 amino acids. Trimming stripped 3 bases from V and 2 bases from J, with 13 bases between. This chain's CDR3 is CASSFSTQEQETQYF. Written as DNA, the CDR3 is TGTGCCAGCAGTTTCTCGACTCAGGAGCAAGAGACCCAGTACTTC.

The chain joins TRBV2 to TRBJ2-1; 8 bases fit TRBD2. Germline-derived CDR1 and CDR2 are SNHLY and FYNNEI. The CDR3 runs 12 residues. V lost 8 bases, J lost 8 bases, and 5 bases stayed unmatched. The CDR3 nucleotides read TGTGCCAGCCGGGGGGGTTGGCATGAGCAGTTCTTC. It yields the protein CASRGGWHEQFF.

This chain joins TRBV6-5 and TRBJ2-5; D perhaps matches TRBD2 (5 bases). Germline V lookup: CDR1 MNHEY, CDR2 SVGAGI. Trimming cost V 7 bases and J 1 base, with 10 bases left between them. This CDR3 is built from 13 residues. In DNA, the CDR3 is TGTGCCAGCACCAGGACTGGCCAAGAGACCCAGTACTTC. This translates into CASTRTGQETQYF.

The chain recombines TRBV7-7 with TRBJ2-5; D is possibly TRBD2 (7 bases). The CDR3 is made up of 13 amino acids. The germline V gene has CDR1 SSHAT and CDR2 FNYEAQ (reference sequence). The CDR3 loop is CAPRGALQETQYF. Here the CDR3 DNA reads TGTGCTCCACGGGGGGCACTCCAAGAGACCCAGTACTTC.

J is TRBJ1-1 and V is TRBV7-9; D is possibly TRBD1 (6 bases). Germline CDR1 reads SEHNR; CDR2 reads FQNEAQ (reference sequence). Trimming removed 3 bases at V and 5 bases at J, with 10 bases between. The CDR3 contains 13 residues. CDR3 sequence reads: CASSFPGTTEAFF. The DNA for the CDR3 is TGTGCCAGCAGCTTCCCCGGGACAACTGAAGCTTTCTTT. Complete variable domain (other parts from reference TRBV7-9 and TRBJ1-1): DTGVSQNPRHKITKRGQNVTFRCDPISEHNRLYWYRQTLGQGPEFLTYFQNEAQLEKSRLLSDRFSAERPKGSFSTLEIQRTEQGDSAMYLCASSFPGTTEAFFGQGTRLTVV.

The chain has TRBV28 and TRBJ2-2; D unclear. Germline lookup yields CDR1 MDHEN and CDR2 SYDVKM. CDR3 length: 12 residues. The V gene lost 4 bases and the J gene lost 3 bases, with 3 bases spanning the gap. Here the CDR3 DNA reads TGTGCCAGCAGTTGGGACACCGGGGAGCTGTTTTTT. Translating gives CASSWDTGELFF.

This clonotype was observed at least ten times. The CDR3 protein is CASSYRRQDSYTGELFF. CDR3 nucleotide sequence: TGTGCCAGCAGCTATAGGCGCCAGGACAGCTACACCGGGGAGCTGTTTTTT. This sequence joins TRBV7-8 and TRBJ2-2, with TRBD1 as a possible D gene (6 bases). This CDR3 is built from 17 residues. CDR1 is SGHVS and CDR2 is FQNEAQ in the germline V gene. V lost 4 bases and J lost 3, with 18 bases in between. Supplemented by reference TRBV7-8 and TRBJ2-2, the full variable domain reads GAGVSQSPRYKVAKRGQDVALRCDPISGHVSLFWYQQALGQGPEFLTYFQNEAQLDKSGLPSDRFFAERPEGSVSTLKIQRTQQEDSAVYLCASSYRRQDSYTGELFFGEGSRLTVL.

This clonotype was counted only a few times. The J gene is TRBJ2-1, the V gene TRBV30; the match to TRBD1 covers 8 bases. CDR3 size: 13 residues. Germline V gene lookup returns CDR1 GTSNPN and CDR2 SVGIG (reference sequence). The V segment lost 0 bases and the J segment 9 bases; nucleotides outside the gene matches: 4. CDR3 nucleotide sequence: TGTGCCTGGAGTGTTGGACAGGGATCTGAGCAGTTCTTC. Its protein is CAWSVGQGSEQFF. The whole variable domain, filled in from reference TRBV30 and TRBJ2-1, reads SQTIHQWPATLVQPVGSPLSLECTVEGTSNPNLYWYRQAAGRGLQLLFYSVGIGQISSEVPQNLSASRPQDRQFILSSKKLLLSDSGFYLCAWSVGQGSEQFFGPGTRLTVL.

This clonotype appeared once. The V call is TRBV2, the J call TRBJ2-1; 10 bases map to TRBD2. CDR3 length: 16 amino acids. Trimming took 5 bases from V and 7 from J; bases not matched to a gene: 11. The V gene's germline CDR1 is SNHLY and CDR2 FYNNEI. The chain's CDR3 is CASSFVEREGQNEQFF. The CDR3 DNA follows: TGTGCCAGCAGTTTCGTTGAGCGGGAGGGCCAAAATGAGCAGTTCTTC.